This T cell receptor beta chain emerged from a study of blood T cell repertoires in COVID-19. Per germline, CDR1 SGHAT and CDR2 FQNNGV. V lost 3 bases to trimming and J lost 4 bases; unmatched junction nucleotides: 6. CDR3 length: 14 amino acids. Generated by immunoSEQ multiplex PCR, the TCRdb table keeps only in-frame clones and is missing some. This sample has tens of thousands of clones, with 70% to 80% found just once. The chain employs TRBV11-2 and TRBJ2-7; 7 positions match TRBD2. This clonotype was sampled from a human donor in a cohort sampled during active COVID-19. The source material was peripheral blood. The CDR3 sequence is CASSFEGAGYEQYF. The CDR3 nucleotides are TGTGCCAGCAGCTTTGAGGGAGCGGGATACGAGCAGTACTTC.